The T cell receptor (beta chain) under discussion was sequenced for a study of metastatic and nonmetastatic thyroid tumors. All patients were treatment-naive before thyroid surgery. TCRdb re-analyzed the PCR reads using MiXCR. The sample has roughly 70,000 clones; 18% are singletons. This clone was seen repeatedly, ten times or more. This receptor was taken from a female donor with papillary thyroid cancer or a benign thyroid nodule (not recorded which). Some clones in this sample may be carry-over from other donors' samples. Source material: blood.

This CDR3 reads CASSDTRELAGYQPQHF. The CDR3 DNA sequence: TGTGCCAGCAGTGACACACGGGAGCTGGCAGGGTATCAGCCCCAGCATTTT. This chain connects TRBV6-4 to TRBJ1-5, with D perhaps matching TRBD1 (5 bases). V was clipped by 2 bases and J by 5 bases, with 19 bases between them. The CDR3 is 17 residues long. Germline CDR1 and CDR2: MRHNA and SNTAGT.